Listed below are T cell receptor beta chains from one sample, sequenced in a study of beta chain features in type 1 diabetes. Libraries were prepared by immunoSEQ multiplex PCR; TCRdb keeps only in-frame clonotypes and omits some of them. The table lists 300,000 to 400,000 clones, about 10% of them singletons. Sample: naive CD4+ T cells from blood. The source of these receptors is a woman in her 30s in good health. CDR3s include the opening cysteine and the closing phenylalanine or tryptophan. Fields, in order: CDR3 protein, CDR3 DNA, V gene, D gene, clone size, J gene. The D gene is left open where the match is weak. Clone size, where shown, is once, few, many, or a class for clones that have expanded.

CDR3 protein: CASKTQGLNEQFF; CDR3 DNA: TGTGCCAGCAAAACCCAGGGTCTGAATGAGCAGTTCTTC; V gene: TRBV28; D gene: .; clone size: few; J gene: TRBJ2-1
CDR3 protein: CASSRPSGIAGELFF; CDR3 DNA: TGTGCCAGCAGTAGGCCTAGCGGGATCGCCGGGGAGCTGTTTTTT; V gene: TRBV27; D gene: TRBD2; clone size: .; J gene: TRBJ2-2
CDR3 protein: CASSSTSGSISNEQFF; CDR3 DNA: TGTGCCAGCAGCTCGACTAGCGGGAGTATCAGTAATGAGCAGTTCTTC; V gene: TRBV7-9; D gene: TRBD2; clone size: few; J gene: TRBJ2-1
CDR3 protein: CASSPQGGYNEQFF; CDR3 DNA: TGTGCCAGCTCACCGCAGGGGGGATACAATGAGCAGTTCTTC; V gene: TRBV18; D gene: .; clone size: few; J gene: TRBJ2-1
CDR3 protein: CASSLGTGVFGYTF; CDR3 DNA: TGTGCCAGCAGTTTAGGGACAGGGGTATTTGGCTACACCTTC; V gene: TRBV28; D gene: TRBD1; clone size: few; J gene: TRBJ1-2
CDR3 protein: CASSGLGNTGELFF; CDR3 DNA: TGTGCCAGCAGTGGGCTAGGAAACACCGGGGAGCTGTTTTTT; V gene: TRBV2; D gene: .; clone size: few; J gene: TRBJ2-2
CDR3 protein: CASSQVRPSGRDTQYF; CDR3 DNA: TGCGCCAGCAGCCAAGTAAGGCCTAGCGGGAGGGATACGCAGTATTTT; V gene: TRBV4-3; D gene: TRBD2; clone size: .; J gene: TRBJ2-3
CDR3 protein: CASSRIDGITQYF; CDR3 DNA: TGTGCCAGCAGTAGAATAGACGGGATTACGCAGTATTTT; V gene: TRBV6-1; D gene: .; clone size: few; J gene: TRBJ2-3
CDR3 protein: CAISDRGTKPSGEYF; CDR3 DNA: TGTGCCATCAGTGACCGCGGGACTAAACCCTCTGGCGAGTATTTT; V gene: TRBV10-3; D gene: TRBD2; clone size: few; J gene: TRBJ2-3
CDR3 protein: CASSRRTSGRAGSYNEQFF; CDR3 DNA: TGTGCCAGCAGTCGTAGGACTAGCGGGAGGGCCGGCTCCTACAATGAGCAGTTCTTC; V gene: TRBV7-6; D gene: TRBD2; clone size: .; J gene: TRBJ2-1
CDR3 protein: CASSSIDREDEQYF; CDR3 DNA: TGTGCCAGCAGCTCGATCGACAGGGAGGACGAGCAGTACTTC; V gene: TRBV5-4; D gene: .; clone size: .; J gene: TRBJ2-7
CDR3 protein: CASSLTPGVIEQFF; CDR3 DNA: TGTGCCAGCAGCTTAACCCCGGGAGTTATTGAGCAGTTCTTC; V gene: TRBV7-3; D gene: .; clone size: few; J gene: TRBJ2-1
CDR3 protein: CASSPGLAGVGDEQFF; CDR3 DNA: TGTGCCAGCAGCCCGGGACTAGCGGGAGTTGGGGATGAGCAGTTCTTC; V gene: TRBV7-9; D gene: TRBD2; clone size: few; J gene: TRBJ2-1
CDR3 protein: CASSFDVRANTGELFF; CDR3 DNA: TGCGCCAGCAGCTTTGACGTCAGGGCGAACACCGGGGAGCTGTTTTTT; V gene: TRBV5-1; D gene: .; clone size: few; J gene: TRBJ2-2